This T cell receptor (beta chain) was sequenced for a study of blood T cell repertoires in COVID-19. Produced via immunoSEQ multiplex PCR; TCRdb's table is partial and in-frame only. The sample records 250,000 to 300,000 clones, approximately 89% being singletons. Germline V CDR1 and CDR2: LGHNA, YSLEER. With 5 bases clipped from V and 6 bases from J, the junction kept 6 bases outside the gene matches. This CDR3 comprises 13 residues. Sequencing was carried out using peripheral blood. The TCR sequence derives from a middle-aged woman who had recovered from COVID-19. The gene calls are TRBV4-3 and TRBJ2-7; 8 positions match TRBD1. The CDR3 loop reads CASSLRTGSEQYV. CDR3 bases: TGCGCCAGCAGCTTAAGGACAGGGAGCGAGCAGTACGTC.